This record concerns one T cell receptor beta chain sequence. The table lists this clone with a count of one. Its antigen is not yet known. No much larger clone is present one base from it, and per-base qualities are unavailable. Donors were healthy HIV-negative adults with no recently reported acute infections or vaccinations. All donors were Caucasian adults living in Nashville, Tennessee, USA. Magnetic negative selection was used to enrich CD4+ T cells, after which naive cells were positively selected on CD45RA and the negative fraction became the memory subset. Blood was obtained by leukapheresis, after which PBMCs were separated by Ficoll-Histopaque density gradient centrifugation and cryopreserved in liquid nitrogen vapor phase. Purity and quantity of every magnetically sorted T cell population were checked by analytical flow cytometry. Genomic DNA was isolated from every sorted fraction and measured by UV absorbance on a Nanodrop 2000c.

Using the deep immunoSEQ assay, TCR CDR3 regions were amplified from genomic DNA by multiplex PCR. Extracted genomic DNA from each cell subset was distributed evenly across all wells of several immunoSEQ 96-well plates, and each plate was treated as a replicate. Each replicate PCR for sorted subsets received 150 to 250 ng genomic DNA, equal to tens of thousands of T cell genomes. Purified libraries were measured with a Qubit 3.0 fluorometer, size-checked on a Bioanalyzer 2100, and measured again with the KAPA Library Quantification kit. Each immunoSEQ 96-well plate was sequenced on its own single-read 150-cycle Illumina NextSeq 550 flow cell. The published analysis was carried out like this. The immunoSEQ output contained only junctional sequences without quality scores, so filtering could not match that applied to full-length reads. Sequences were annotated with PyIR, a Python wrapper for IgBLAST v1.9, using IMGT germline references to assign V/J genes and CDR3. Reads were removed for weak V/J assignments (E-value above 1e-6), missing CDR3, stop codons, out-of-frame junctions, or ambiguous translated residues. V3J clonotypes were defined as sequences sharing the same inferred V gene, J gene, and CDR3 amino acid sequence. Percentage overlap between repertoires was computed as shared unique clonotypes divided by the size of the smaller repertoire. Repertoire richness was assessed with RTK rarefaction, the Chao1 estimator, and Recon v2.1 estimates of unobserved clonotypes. OLGA was used to compute generation probabilities for all TCRbeta clonotypes that the gDNA method yielded from a handful of donors. Drawn from immuneACCESS, this table holds only the in-frame rearrangements with V and J called that TCRdb kept. Clones are partly lost; checked studies trace under half to an unresolved V gene and leave the rest unexplained. V and J calls and clone size are those listed in that table; D and trimming were worked out from the DNA. Counted in this sample were some 2,100,000 clones; approximately 95% of them appeared once. The top ten clonotypes cover around 0.13% of the sample.

This record comes from a study of shared clonotypes between healthy human individuals (dated by TCRdb to the early 2020s). As for the study more broadly: The cohort comprised two women and a few men aged 18 to 49 years. Libraries were prepared and TCR repertoires were sequenced by different laboratories using diverse techniques, in order to increase sequencing depth and limit assay-specific biases. Blood TCR repertoires of about 5 healthy adults were deeply sequenced to estimate repertoire size and the extent of clonotype sharing between individuals. Each donor's leukapheresis produced roughly between about 0.9 and 9.5 billion PBMCs. For each donor, CD4 naive and CD4 memory were each run on three plates, CD8 naive on two plates, and CD8 memory on one plate. What the research found in general, with its limitations: Naive subsets generally had larger estimated clonotype richness than memory subsets. Sampling was restricted to blood, and TCR repertoires in tissues likely differ from the TCR repertoires found in blood. Rarefaction of sorted-subset datasets indicated incomplete sequencing despite the large sequencing depth. The small number of donors limited the genetic and exposure-history diversity represented. When a handful of donors were compared, the shared fraction of clonotypes was roughly 5% for naive CD4, approximately 3.5% for naive CD8, 2.3% for memory CD4, and less than 0.45% for memory CD8. Higher generation probabilities were observed for clonotypes shared by all four sorted-subset donors than for non-shared clonotypes. Pairwise subsampling led to the expectation that sequencing depth would affect the degree of clonotype sharing among donors.

The germline V gene supplies CDR1 SQVTM and CDR2 ANQGSEA. From its cysteine to its phenylalanine, the CDR3 spans 14 amino acids. Left in the record is the CDR3 DNA by itself, 42 bases read in frame from the first base. After removal of 5 bases from V and 5 bases from J, the junction retains 11 bases not matched to a gene. The receptor's source is a man aged 18 to 29 in good health. The sequence is built from TRBV29-1 and TRBJ2-5; 7 central bases correspond to TRBD1. Sequences were obtained from naive CD4+ T cells sorted from blood. The cell subset or site label here, explained by the study, means: CD45RA+ positively selected. The DNA sequence follows: TGCAGCGTTAGATCCGGGACAGCGGAGGAGACCCAGTACTTC. Translated, it gives CSVRSGTAEETQYF.